The rows below give T cell receptor beta chains drawn from one sample of a study of CD8 T cells in Susac syndrome. TCRdb passed the immunoSEQ multiplex PCR reads through MiXCR, listing each CDR3 protein once. This table holds under 350,000 distinct CDR3 sequences, about 92% found once. The specimen sequenced was CD4+ T cells from PBMCs. The receptors shown here come from a human donor with multiple sclerosis. Each CDR3 is given with its conserved first and last residue. The D gene is left open where the match is weak. Rows may omit the clone size; those that give it use once, few, many or a size class.

size,J,D,V,DNA,CDR3
NA,TRBJ2-7,NA,TRBV19,TGTGCCAGTAGGTCAGGGCCCCTCTCCACTTACGAGCAGTACTTC,CASRSGPLSTYEQYF
NA,TRBJ1-1,NA,TRBV6-2/TRBV6-3,TGTGCCAGCAGTTACTCGAGACAGGCGAACACTGAAGCTTTCTTT,CASSYSRQANTEAFF
NA,TRBJ2-5,NA,TRBV20-1,TGCAGTGCTAGTCTGGGGACCCAGTACTTC,CSASLGTQYF
NA,TRBJ2-7,TRBD2,TRBV20-1,TGCAGTGCTAGAGAGGCCAGCGGGAGTTACGAGCAGTACTTC,CSAREASGSYEQYF
once,TRBJ1-1,NA,TRBV6-5,TGTGCCAGCCACAGGGAAGCATACACTGAAGCTTTCTTT,CASHREAYTEAFF
few,TRBJ1-5,NA,TRBV10-3,TGTGCCATCAGTGAGATCAATCAGCCCCAGCATTTT,CAISEINQPQHF
NA,TRBJ2-2,TRBD2,TRBV6-5,TGTGCCAGCAGTTACGGGGGGGTGGCAGGGAACACCGGGGAGCTGTTTTTT,CASSYGGVAGNTGELFF
NA,TRBJ2-2,NA,TRBV11-1,TGTGCCAGCAGCTTTCGGGGGGCTGGCACCGGGGAGCTGTTTTTT,CASSFRGAGTGELFF
NA,TRBJ1-2,TRBD1,TRBV12-3/TRBV12-4,TGTGCCAGCAGTTTTGGGTCCGGGACAGGGGGAGTCAGGGGCTACACCTTC,CASSFGSGTGGVRGYTF
once,TRBJ2-7,NA,TRBV5-1,TGCGCCAGCAGCACCAATCAGGGATGGGGCTACGAGCAGTACTTC,CASSTNQGWGYEQYF
NA,TRBJ1-1,NA,TRBV20-1,TGCAGTGCTAGAGAGAGGGGCGGGACCACTGAAGCTTTCTTT,CSARERGGTTEAFF
NA,TRBJ2-7,NA,TRBV3-1,TGTGCCAGCAGATCAGGGTACTACGAGCAGTACTTC,CASRSGYYEQYF
NA,TRBJ1-1,TRBD1,TRBV20-1,TGCAGTGCTAGAGGGCTTTCAGGGGGCGGCGGCAACACTGAAGCTTTCTTT,CSARGLSGGGGNTEAFF
NA,TRBJ2-2,TRBD2,TRBV14,TGTGCCAGCAGCCAAGTACTAGCGGGTGCCGGGGAGCTGTTTTTT,CASSQVLAGAGELFF
few,TRBJ2-1,TRBD2,TRBV3-1,TGTGCCAGCAGAGACGAGCGGGGAAGCTCCTACAATGAGCAGTTCTTC,CASRDERGSSYNEQFF
NA,TRBJ1-2,TRBD1,TRBV29-1,TGCAGCGTCCTTACGGACAGGGAAGACTATGGCTACACCTTC,CSVLTDREDYGYTF
NA,TRBJ2-6,NA,TRBV6-6,TGTGCCATGCGTGGGGAAAGGAGCTCTGGGGCCAACGTCCTGACTTTC,CAMRGERSSGANVLTF
NA,TRBJ1-1,TRBD1,TRBV29-1,TGCAGCGCCCACCGGGACAGGAACACTGAAGCTTTCTTT,CSAHRDRNTEAFF
NA,TRBJ2-7,NA,TRBV6-1,TGTGCCAGCACGGCGGTGACAGCGCGCGAGCAGTACTTC,CASTAVTAREQYF
few,TRBJ1-5,TRBD1,TRBV20-1,TGCAGTGCTAGGGCCCACAGGGGGGCGAATCAGCCCCAGCATTTT,CSARAHRGANQPQHF
NA,TRBJ2-7,NA,TRBV7-2,TGTGCCAGCAGCTTAGGGCCAGGGGAACAATACGAGCAGTACTTC,CASSLGPGEQYEQYF
NA,TRBJ1-2,NA,TRBV30,TGTGCCTGGATAAAGGGTCACTATGGCTACACCTTC,CAWIKGHYGYTF
NA,TRBJ2-5,TRBD1,TRBV18,TGTGCCAGCTCACCGGGACAGGGTCTGGAGACCCAGTACTTC,CASSPGQGLETQYF
NA,TRBJ2-3,TRBD2,TRBV28,TGTGCCAGCAGTTCCAGGACTAGCGGCACAGATACGCAGTATTTT,CASSSRTSGTDTQYF
NA,TRBJ2-7,NA,TRBV18,TGTGCCAGCTCGCACTCGGACGGGGATTACGAGCAGTACTTC,CASSHSDGDYEQYF
once,TRBJ2-7,NA,TRBV7-2,TGTGCCAGCAGCTTATGGGCGGATCTATCCTACGAGCAGTACTTC,CASSLWADLSYEQYF
NA,TRBJ1-5,NA,TRBV20-1,TGCAGTGCTAGTGGGCAAAAAAATCAGCCCCAGCATTTT,CSASGQKNQPQHF
NA,TRBJ2-1,TRBD2,TRBV5-1,TGCGCCAGCAGCTCGGGACTAGCGGGGGCCCGCGGCGAGCAGTTCTTC,CASSSGLAGARGEQFF
once,TRBJ2-7,NA,TRBV20-1,TGCAGTGCTCCGCTCGTCGACTTTCAGTACTTC,CSAPLVDFQYF
NA,TRBJ2-1,TRBD2,TRBV18,TGTGCCAGCTCAAGGGTAGCGGGAGTCCCCTACAATGAGCAGTTCTTC,CASSRVAGVPYNEQFF
few,TRBJ2-7,NA,TRBV7-2,TGTGCCAGCAGCCCCATGGCTTGGGACGAGCAGTACTTC,CASSPMAWDEQYF
NA,TRBJ1-2,NA,TRBV6-4,TGTGCCAGCAGTGACCAACTTCGGGCGGGCCCGGGAGGCTACACCTTC,CASSDQLRAGPGGYTF
NA,TRBJ2-5,NA,TRBV10-3,TGTGCCATCAGTCCAGGGGTGCGGGAGACCCAGTACTTC,CAISPGVRETQYF
NA,TRBJ1-2,TRBD1,TRBV19,TGTGCCAGTCACAGGGGATACTATGGCTACACCTTC,CASHRGYYGYTF
NA,TRBJ1-2,NA,TRBV20-1,TGCAGTGCTAGAGACTTGGGACACCAAAACTATGGCTACACCTTC,CSARDLGHQNYGYTF
NA,TRBJ2-4,NA,TRBV3-1,TGTGCCAGCAGCCAGAGAGGACAACTCAAAAACATTCAGTACTTC,CASSQRGQLKNIQYF
NA,TRBJ1-1,TRBD1,TRBV5-1,TGCGCCAGCAGCATTGGACAGGGAACTGAAGCTTTCTTT,CASSIGQGTEAFF
NA,TRBJ2-3,NA,TRBV3-1,TGTGCCAGCAGCCCCCTGTGGGGTGATACGCAGTATTTT,CASSPLWGDTQYF
NA,TRBJ2-7,NA,TRBV4-2,TGTGCCAGCAGCCAGACACCCTCCTACGAGCAGTACTTC,CASSQTPSYEQYF
NA,TRBJ2-1,NA,TRBV5-3,TGTGCCAGAAGCTCCCGGAGTGAACTTTACAATGAGCAGTTCTTC,CARSSRSELYNEQFF
few,TRBJ1-5,NA,TRBV3-1,TGTGCCAGCAGCCAAGATACTGGTCAGCCCCAGCATTTT,CASSQDTGQPQHF
NA,TRBJ2-1,TRBD1,TRBV18,TGTGCCAGCTCACCCCTGAGGGGGCGGCTCGCCAATGAGCAGTTCTTC,CASSPLRGRLANEQFF
NA,TRBJ2-5,NA,TRBV7-2,TGTGCCAGCAGCCCAGCAGCAGGCCTTGGGGAGACCCAGTACTTC,CASSPAAGLGETQYF
NA,TRBJ2-1,NA,TRBV30,TGTGCCTGGAGTGACCCCGGACAAGTCTCCTACAATGAGCAGTTCTTC,CAWSDPGQVSYNEQFF
NA,TRBJ1-2,NA,TRBV27,TGTGCCAGGCTAGGACAGAGTCTCTATGGCTACACCTTC,CARLGQSLYGYTF
NA,TRBJ2-1,NA,TRBV30,TGTGCCTGGAGTGTTGCTTATGAGCAGTTCTTC,CAWSVAYEQFF